This T cell receptor (beta chain) derives from a study of tumor-infiltrating lymphocytes in localized non-small cell lung cancer. Study summary: Patients included smokers and never-smokers with various histologies, some sampled after neoadjuvant chemotherapy.

Germline V CDR1 and CDR2: GTSNPN, SVGIG (reference sequence). Trimming took off 2 bases at V and 6 bases at J, with 13 bases between the two ends. The length of the CDR3 is 13 residues. The data were produced by immunoSEQ multiplex PCR, yet TCRdb's version contains in-frame clones alone and is incomplete. The data contain about 12,000 clones, 65% to 85% of them seen just once; the ten biggest clones take up around 13%. The J gene is TRBJ1-2, the V gene TRBV30; D is ambiguous. The sample comprised lung tumor tissue. The TCR was taken from a human donor with non-small cell lung cancer. DNA of the CDR3: TGTGCCTGGAGTACTCAAGTGTATGATGGCTACACCTTC. This gives the protein CAWSTQVYDGYTF.